One and the same sample provided the 32 T cell receptor beta chains below, sequenced in a study of a mutant IDH1 vaccine in newly diagnosed glioma (dated by TCRdb to the early 2020s). To prepare the library, the immunoSEQ multiplex PCR assay was applied. TCRdb took this table from immuneACCESS and kept in-frame rearrangements with V and J called. Such tables lack part of the clones; where checked against another copy, unresolved V genes explain under half of the gap, and the rest is unexplained. This sample gives roughly 84,000 clones in total; 82% of them show up just once. The top ten hold around 5.2% of the sample. This sample's time point label indicates: baseline, week 1 (first vaccination visit). The treatment or condition label for this specimen denotes: pre-vaccination baseline after standard-of-care therapy. Sequenced material: PBMCs, taken from a glioma patient treated with radiotherapy, temozolomide or both. Every receptor here comes from a middle-aged man with glioma. Some clones in this sample may be carry-over from other donors' samples.

V is TRBV6-5 and J is TRBJ1-6; D may be TRBD1 (5 bases). CDR1 is MNHEY and CDR2 is SVGAGI in the germline V gene. With 6 bases removed from V and 11 bases from J, the gap between germline ends came to 20 bases. The CDR3 is made up of 15 amino acids. The DNA for the CDR3 is TGTGCCAGCAGGGGTGGGACCTCCCAAGGCGCACCCCTCCACTTT. Translation gives CASRGGTSQGAPLHF.

The chain uses TRBV29-1 and TRBJ1-2; 7 bases map to TRBD1. V trimming: 2 bases; J trimming: 3 bases; junction bases outside the gene matches: 0. Germline V lookup: CDR1 SQVTM, CDR2 ANQGSEA. The CDR3 runs to 12 residues. The chain's CDR3 is CSVEQGDYGYTF. The CDR3 region has the DNA TGCAGCGTTGAACAGGGGGACTATGGCTACACCTTC.

The J gene is TRBJ2-5, the V gene TRBV2, with 7 bases fitting TRBD2. Trimming took 6 bases from V and 5 from J; bases not matched to a gene: 3. In germline, CDR1 is SNHLY, CDR2 FYNNEI. This CDR3 region has 12 residues. The CDR3 sequence is CASRGGVETQYF. The CDR3 nucleotides read TGTGCCAGCAGGGGAGGGGTTGAGACCCAGTACTTC.

CDR3 loop: CAWKAGIGETQYF. CDR3 sequence (DNA): TGTGCCTGGAAGGCGGGGATCGGAGAGACCCAGTACTTC. The J gene is TRBJ2-5, the V gene TRBV30; a weak D match, TRBD2 (6 bases). V lost 4 bases and J lost 4, with 13 bases in between. The CDR3 loop spans 13 amino acids. Per the germline V gene, CDR1 is GTSNPN and CDR2 is SVGIG (reference sequence).

The chain employs TRBV29-1 and TRBJ1-1, with TRBD1 as a possible D gene (5 bases). CDR3 length: 15 amino acids. Germline V gene data show CDR1 as SQVTM and CDR2 as ANQGSEA. V lost 2 bases to trimming and J lost 5 bases, with 18 bases between them. The CDR3 region is CSVELRPAGDTEAFF. The CDR3 nucleotides read TGCAGCGTTGAATTAAGGCCCGCGGGGGATACTGAAGCTTTCTTT.

This chain links TRBV5-6 with TRBJ1-6, with TRBD1 identical over 8 bases. CDR3 length: 15 residues. From germline, CDR1 is SGHDT and CDR2 YYEEEE. With V trimmed by 5 bases and J by 7 bases, 8 bases remained unmatched. The CDR3: CASRLYRGVNSPLHF. CDR3 coding DNA: TGTGCCAGCAGATTATACAGGGGGGTCAATTCACCCCTCCACTTT.

V and J are TRBV27 and TRBJ1-6; D is ambiguous. CDR1 and CDR2 from the germline V gene are MNHEY and SMNVEV (reference sequence). The CDR3 is made up of 17 amino acids. Trimming cost V 0 bases and J 0 bases, with 9 bases left between them. The CDR3 sequence is CASSLSRSSSYNSPLHF. The CDR3 nucleotides read TGTGCCAGCAGTTTATCGCGGTCCAGCTCCTATAATTCACCCCTCCACTTT.

This sequence joins TRBV7-9 and TRBJ1-5; D uncertain. Trimming took off 5 bases at V and 5 bases at J, with 13 bases between the two ends. The CDR3 loop spans 14 amino acids. Looked up from germline, CDR1 is SEHNR and CDR2 is FQNEAQ (reference sequence). CDR3: CASSPGREDQPQHF. In DNA form, the CDR3 reads TGTGCCAGCAGCCCCGGACGGGAAGATCAGCCCCAGCATTTT.

J is TRBJ1-4 and V is TRBV19; TRBD1 matches 9 bases. Germline assignment: CDR1 LNHDA and CDR2 SQIVND (reference sequence). The CDR3 totals 15 residues. Unmatched junction bases numbered 11, after V lost 5 bases and J lost 10 bases. This chain's CDR3 is CASSGLGTGKGKLFF. CDR3 in DNA: TGTGCCAGTAGTGGACTCGGGACAGGGAAAGGAAAACTGTTTTTT. Variable domain in full (rest from reference TRBV19 and TRBJ1-4): DGGITQSPKYLFRKEGQNVTLSCEQNLNHDAMYWYRQDPGQGLRLIYYSQIVNDFQKGDIAEGYSVSREKKESFPLTVTSAQKNPTAFYLCASSGLGTGKGKLFFGSGTQLSVL.

This sequence joins TRBV29-1 and TRBJ2-5, with a tentative D call TRBD1 (5 bases). CDR1 is SQVTM, CDR2 ANQGSEA, per germline. This CDR3 has 13 amino acids. The V end lost 3 bases, the J end lost 1 base, and 9 bases lay between the germline ends. The chain's CDR3 is CSVDRGLQETQYF. The CDR3 DNA follows: TGCAGCGTTGATAGGGGCCTCCAAGAGACCCAGTACTTC.

The chain recombines TRBV5-1 with TRBJ1-1; D perhaps matches TRBD1 (5 bases). This CDR3 comprises 15 residues. V gave up 0 bases and J gave up 0 bases, with 9 bases separating them. Germline lookup yields CDR1 SGHRS and CDR2 YFSETQ. The CDR3 DNA sequence: TGCGCCAGCAGCTTGGTCGGACAATTGAACACTGAAGCTTTCTTT. Translation gives CASSLVGQLNTEAFF.

This clone showed up just once. The V and J genes are TRBV4-1 and TRBJ1-2, with D tentatively TRBD1 (5 bases). Between the trimmed V and J ends, which lost 0 bases and 4 bases, there was a span of 9 bases. CDR1 and CDR2 from the germline V gene are MGHRA and YSYEKL. The CDR3 contains 14 residues. The CDR3 region has the DNA TGCGCCAGCAGCCAAGATCCACAGGCCTATGGCTACACCTTC. The encoded protein is CASSQDPQAYGYTF.

The chain has TRBV27 and TRBJ2-3; the match to TRBD1 covers 8 bases. The CDR3 spans 15 residues. V lost 5 bases to trimming and J lost 5 bases; unmatched junction nucleotides: 9. Germline lookup yields CDR1 MNHEY and CDR2 SMNVEV (reference sequence). This CDR3 is CASSQLGTGKDTQYF. CDR3 nucleotide sequence: TGTGCCAGCAGTCAGCTAGGGACAGGCAAAGATACGCAGTATTTT.

The rearrangement joins TRBV6-5 to TRBJ1-1, with no clear D. CDR3 length: 13 residues. Per the germline V gene, CDR1 is MNHEY and CDR2 is SVGAGI. Trimming shortened V by 4 bases and J by 5 bases, and 11 bases separated the two germline ends. The CDR3, as DNA: TGTGCCAGCAGTTCCCGCGGATGGACTGAAGCTTTCTTT. It yields the protein CASSSRGWTEAFF.

The chain employs TRBV30 and TRBJ1-1; D ambiguous. The ends were cut back, 7 bases at V and 1 base at J, with 13 bases in the middle. CDR1 and CDR2 (germline): GTSNPN, SVGIG (reference sequence). This CDR3 has 13 residues. In DNA, the CDR3 is TGTGCCTCTTCTAGGACCCCGAACACTGAAGCTTTCTTT. Amino acids: CASSRTPNTEAFF.

The CDR3 reads CASSLRTGLAYGYTF. In DNA form, the CDR3 reads TGTGCCAGCAGCTTGAGGACAGGGCTGGCCTATGGCTACACCTTC. The chain couples TRBV5-4 to TRBJ1-2, with 8 bases fitting TRBD1. Germline CDR1 is SGHNT and CDR2 is YYREEE (reference sequence). The V and J ends lost 1 base and 4 bases, in that order; junction bases with no gene match: 6. CDR3 length equals 15 residues.

The chain combines TRBV14 with TRBJ1-1; maybe TRBD1 (5 bases). The CDR3 is 16 amino acids. Germline lookup yields CDR1 SGHDN and CDR2 FVKESK. V was clipped by 4 bases and J by 4 bases, with 19 bases between them. CDR3 sequence: CASSPSVGTGLTEAFF. The CDR3 DNA is TGTGCCAGCAGCCCGTCGGTTGGCACAGGCCTCACTGAAGCTTTCTTT.

This chain joins TRBV18 and TRBJ2-7; D may correspond to TRBD1 or TRBD2 (6 bases each). The ends were cut back, 2 bases at V and 1 base at J, with 15 bases in the middle. Germline loops: CDR1 KGHSH, CDR2 LQKENI. This CDR3 has 16 residues. CDR3 residues: CASSPTAGGSSYEQYF. The DNA of the CDR3 is TGTGCCAGCTCACCAACCGCCGGGGGCTCGTCCTACGAGCAGTACTTC.

The rearrangement links TRBV7-9 to TRBJ1-6; tentatively, D is TRBD1 (6 bases). V was trimmed by 3 bases and J by 6 bases, leaving 18 bases between them. Germline assignment: CDR1 SEHNR and CDR2 FQNEAQ (reference sequence). This CDR3 has 17 residues. CDR3 nucleotide sequence: TGTGCCAGCAGCTTGCACAGGGTCCGTGGAGGTAATTCACCCCTCCACTTT. Translated, it gives CASSLHRVRGGNSPLHF.

V is TRBV5-1 and J is TRBJ2-3, with a weak D call TRBD2 (5 bases). The CDR3 covers 15 residues. Germline V lookup: CDR1 SGHRS, CDR2 YFSETQ. Trimming cost V 4 bases and J 2 bases, with 14 bases left between them. CDR3 region: CASSSRDYFTDTQYF. The DNA of the CDR3 is TGCGCCAGCAGCAGCCGGGATTACTTCACAGATACGCAGTATTTT.

The J gene is TRBJ2-1, the V gene TRBV7-6, with 7 nucleotides matching TRBD2. This CDR3 has 14 amino acids. With 2 bases clipped from V and 6 bases from J, the junction kept 4 bases outside the gene matches. Per the germline V gene, CDR1 is SGHVS and CDR2 is FNYEAQ. The CDR3, as DNA: TGTGCCAGCAGCTTACCGGGGACTATCAATGAGCAGTTCTTC. Its protein is CASSLPGTINEQFF.

CDR3 bases: TGTGCCAGCAGTAAGGGGTCACCTAAAGAGACCCAGTACTTC. Translated, it gives CASSKGSPKETQYF. The chain uses TRBV2 and TRBJ2-5, with D maybe TRBD1 (5 bases). The ends were cut back, 5 bases at V and 3 bases at J, with 13 bases in the middle. CDR3 size: 14 residues. Per the germline V gene, CDR1 is SNHLY and CDR2 is FYNNEI.

The chain recombines TRBV28 with TRBJ1-4; TRBD1 aligns across 9 bases. CDR1 is MDHEN and CDR2 is SYDVKM in the germline V gene. The CDR3 contains 14 residues. The ends lost 6 bases at V and 7 bases at J; junction bases unmatched: 6. The CDR3 bases are TGTGCCAGCAGCCGAACAGGGGGCGGTGAAAAACTGTTTTTT. This sequence encodes CASSRTGGGEKLFF.

This chain uses TRBV5-1 with TRBJ2-5; 9 bases match TRBD2. Germline values: CDR1 SGHRS, CDR2 YFSETQ. V lost 5 bases to trimming and J lost 5 bases; unmatched junction nucleotides: 7. This CDR3 contains 14 residues. The CDR3 region is CASSLGTSGETQYF. Written as DNA, the CDR3 is TGCGCCAGCAGTCTGGGAACTAGCGGGGAGACCCAGTACTTC.

The chain employs TRBV4-1 and TRBJ2-3; 8 nucleotides match TRBD2. Germline CDR1 and CDR2: MGHRA and YSYEKL. The CDR3 runs 18 residues. The V gene end was trimmed by 1 base and the J gene end by 4 bases; junction bases not matched to a gene: 13. The CDR3, as DNA: TGCGCCAGCAGCCAAGTGACTCTTGGGTCGGGGGGGGCAGATACGCAGTATTTT. Its translation is CASSQVTLGSGGADTQYF.

The V and J genes are TRBV2 and TRBJ2-2; tentative D call: TRBD1 (5 bases). In germline, CDR1 is SNHLY, CDR2 FYNNEI. With 6 bases removed from V and 0 bases from J, the gap between germline ends came to 14 bases. The CDR3 contains 16 residues. CDR3 coding DNA: TGTGCCAGCAGGCTGGGGCAGACGACGAACACCGGGGAGCTGTTTTTT. The encoded protein is CASRLGQTTNTGELFF.

The CDR3 region is CASSLARTGTPQGVEKLFF. The CDR3 DNA is TGCGCCAGCAGCTTGGCAAGGACCGGGACACCACAAGGGGTTGAAAAACTGTTTTTT. V and J are TRBV5-1 and TRBJ1-4; the D gene is possibly TRBD1 (6 bases). V dropped 0 bases and J dropped 7 bases, with 25 bases sitting between them. CDR1 and CDR2 (germline): SGHRS, YFSETQ. The CDR3 length is 19 residues. Complete variable domain (other parts from reference TRBV5-1 and TRBJ1-4): KAGVTQTPRYLIKTRGQQVTLSCSPISGHRSVSWYQQTPGQGLQFLFEYFSETQRNKGNFPGRFSGRQFSNSRSEMNVSTLELGDSALYLCASSLARTGTPQGVEKLFFGSGTQLSVL.

This clone was counted once. The CDR3 here is CSVSDSQVSGANVLTF. The CDR3 bases are TGCAGCGTTTCGGACAGCCAAGTGTCTGGGGCCAACGTCCTGACTTTC. This sequence joins TRBV29-1 and TRBJ2-6; a weak D match, TRBD1 (6 bases). Germline V gene data show CDR1 as SQVTM and CDR2 as ANQGSEA. The CDR3 extends over 16 amino acids. Deletions cut 5 bases from V and 1 base from J, with 15 bases between.

This chain links TRBV13 with TRBJ1-2, with 8 bases matching TRBD1. Trimming cost V 5 bases and J 2 bases; bases outside gene matches: 1. The germline gives CDR1 PRHDT, CDR2 FYEKMQ (reference sequence). The CDR3 runs to 13 residues. CDR3 nucleotides: TGTGCCAGCAGCAGGACAGGGAACTATGGCTACACCTTC. It encodes CASSRTGNYGYTF.

This chain joins TRBV12-5 and TRBJ2-2; a possible D gene is TRBD1 (6 bases). The CDR3 length is 14 residues. CDR1 LGHNT and CDR2 FRNRAP come from the germline V gene. The V end was cut by 6 bases, the J end by 1 base, with 9 bases between. Here the CDR3 DNA reads TGTGCTAGTGGCACAGGGCAGAACACCGGGGAGCTGTTTTTT. It codes for CASGTGQNTGELFF.

This clone was recorded a few times. V is TRBV4-1 and J is TRBJ1-3; unclear D gene. The V and J ends lost 1 base and 0 bases respectively, with 7 bases between them. CDR3 size: 15 residues. Germline V gene lookup returns CDR1 MGHRA and CDR2 YSYEKL. The CDR3 sequence: CASSQVFGSGNTIYF. CDR3 coding DNA: TGCGCCAGCAGCCAAGTATTCGGCTCTGGAAACACCATATATTTT.

V usage is TRBV30 and J usage is TRBJ2-3; D may correspond to TRBD1 or TRBD2 (6 bases each). CDR1 and CDR2 from the germline V gene are GTSNPN and SVGIG (reference sequence). CDR3 length: 15 amino acids. With 1 base removed from V and 0 bases from J, the gap between germline ends came to 11 bases. Here the CDR3 reads CAWSETGASTDTQYF. For the CDR3, the DNA is TGTGCCTGGAGTGAAACGGGGGCTAGCACAGATACGCAGTATTTT.